The rows below give T cell receptor beta chains drawn from one sample of a study of response to subunit inactivated influenza vaccine. Via MiXCR, TCRdb re-called the RT-PCR reads, giving one row per CDR3 protein. The sample has 550,000 to 600,000 distinct CDR3 sequences; 10% to 15% are singletons. The sample was PBMCs from blood, taken on the day of vaccination. These receptors were collected from a man aged 45-60 years who received an inactivated influenza vaccine. Each CDR3 is given with its conserved first and last residue. Each record gives: CDR3 length, clone size, J gene, D gene, V gene, CDR3 DNA, CDR3 protein. The D gene is left open where the match is weak. Some rows mark clone size as missing; the rest say once, few, many or name a class of expanded clone.

16,NA,TRBJ2-6,NA,TRBV9,TGTGCCAGCAGCACGGGACGGCTCTCTGGGGCCAACGTCCTGACTTTC,CASSTGRLSGANVLTF
14,few,TRBJ2-7,NA,TRBV4-3,TGCGCCAGCAGCCAAGAAGGGGGACACTACGAGCAGTACTTC,CASSQEGGHYEQYF
15,few,TRBJ2-3,TRBD2,TRBV29-1,TGCAGCGTTTCGGGACTAGCGACCCACACAGATACGCAGTATTTT,CSVSGLATHTDTQYF
15,NA,TRBJ2-2,TRBD1,TRBV5-1,TGCGCCAGCAGACTTCGACAGGGCCCAAGCGGGGAGCTGTTTTTT,CASRLRQGPSGELFF
15,NA,TRBJ1-4,TRBD1,TRBV12-3/TRBV12-4,TGTGCCAGCAGTTTGCGTGAGACAGGGGGCGGAAAACTGTTTTTT,CASSLRETGGGKLFF
16,NA,TRBJ2-5,TRBD1,TRBV12-3/TRBV12-4,TGTGCCAGCAGTTTCCTGGGAACAGGGGTATTGGGGACCCAGTACTTC,CASSFLGTGVLGTQYF
12,few,TRBJ2-7,NA,TRBV7-2,TGTGCCAGCAGCTTCAACACCTACGAGCAGTACTTC,CASSFNTYEQYF
17,few,TRBJ1-4,NA,TRBV4-3,TGCGCCAGCAGCCAAGATTACGGGGCAGATGTGTCTCGAAAACTGTTTTTT,CASSQDYGADVSRKLFF
15,NA,TRBJ2-2,NA,TRBV6-1,TGTGCCAGCAGCCTCTCTAGCGCGAACACCGGGGAGCTGTTTTTT,CASSLSSANTGELFF
13,NA,TRBJ2-5,TRBD2,TRBV7-2,TGTGCCAGCAGCGGGACTAATCATGAGACCCAGTACTTC,CASSGTNHETQYF
15,few,TRBJ2-1,TRBD2,TRBV28,TGTGCCAGCAGTTCGTCGGGAGGGCTTTGGGATGAGCAGTTCTTC,CASSSSGGLWDEQFF
15,few,TRBJ1-6,NA,TRBV3-1,TGTGCCAGCAGCCAAGTGGACTCGGGTAATTCACCCCTCCACTTT,CASSQVDSGNSPLHF
17,few,TRBJ1-5,TRBD1,TRBV20-1,TGCAGTGCTACAACCGGGACAGGGGCCTATAGCAATCAGCCCCAGCATTTT,CSATTGTGAYSNQPQHF
13,few,TRBJ2-2,NA,TRBV7-9,TGTGCCAGTACCCCCGTAGTTGCCGGGGAGCTGTTTTTT,CASTPVVAGELFF
12,few,TRBJ1-5,NA,TRBV20-1,TGCAGTGCTGGACGGACCAATCAGCCCCAGCATTTT,CSAGRTNQPQHF
14,NA,TRBJ1-5,TRBD1,TRBV7-2,TGTGCCAGCAGCTCCGGGACAGTCAATCAGCCCCAGCATTTT,CASSSGTVNQPQHF
15,NA,TRBJ1-3,NA,TRBV4-1,TGCGCCAGCAGCCAAGAATCAGCCTCTGGAAACACCATATATTTT,CASSQESASGNTIYF
16,NA,TRBJ2-2,NA,TRBV12-3/TRBV12-4,TGTGCCAGCAGTTTCCCGCCAGCTACGAACACCGGGGAGCTGTTTTTT,CASSFPPATNTGELFF
16,NA,TRBJ1-3,NA,TRBV4-2,TGTGCCAGCAGCCAAGCGACAAGCCTCTCTGGAAACACCATATATTTT,CASSQATSLSGNTIYF
14,few,TRBJ1-5,NA,TRBV12-3/TRBV12-4,TGTGCCAGCAGTTTATCCTACAGGGATCAGCCCCAGCATTTT,CASSLSYRDQPQHF
14,NA,TRBJ2-6,NA,TRBV29-1,TGCAGCGTCTCGCCCCGCTCTGGGGCCAACGTCCTGACTTTC,CSVSPRSGANVLTF
14,NA,TRBJ1-6,NA,TRBV18,TGTGCCAGCACAATACGGGGGCTTAATTCACCCCTCCACTTT,CASTIRGLNSPLHF
13,few,TRBJ2-7,TRBD1,TRBV19,TGTGCCAGTAGTAGGACAGGCCAGTACGAGCAGTACTTC,CASSRTGQYEQYF
14,few,TRBJ2-7,NA,TRBV20-1,TGCAGTGCTAGCACGCGCAAAGCACTCTACGAGCAGTACTTC,CSASTRKALYEQYF
13,few,TRBJ1-3,NA,TRBV5-1,TGCGCCAGCCGGGCCGCCGCGGGAAACACCATATATTTT,CASRAAAGNTIYF
13,many,TRBJ2-2,NA,TRBV20-1,TGCAGTGCCCCTTACCCTAACACCGGGGAGCTGTTTTTT,CSAPYPNTGELFF
12,many,TRBJ2-7,NA,TRBV28,TGTGCCAGCAGTTTACAAGCCTACGAGCAGTACTTC,CASSLQAYEQYF
16,many,TRBJ2-1,NA,TRBV4-3,TGCGCCAGCAGCCGTAACTGGGGGGCGCCGGACGATGAGCAGTTCTTC,CASSRNWGAPDDEQFF
17,few,TRBJ1-1,NA,TRBV5-1,TGCGCCAGCAGCTTCTCCGGGATGGGAAGGCGGAACACTGAAGCTTTCTTT,CASSFSGMGRRNTEAFF
15,few,TRBJ1-6,NA,TRBV5-1,TGCGCCAGCAGCTTGGGGGGCAGGCGGAATTCACCCCTCCACTTT,CASSLGGRRNSPLHF
16,few,TRBJ2-2,TRBD2,TRBV5-1,TGCGCCAGCAGCTTGACTAGCGTTATCGGTACCGGGGAGCTGTTTTTT,CASSLTSVIGTGELFF
14,NA,TRBJ2-5,NA,TRBV23-1,TGCGCCAGCAGTCAATCTGAGGGATTTGAGACCCAGTACTTC,CASSQSEGFETQYF
15,few,TRBJ2-7,NA,TRBV24-1,TGTGCCACCAGTGACTCCAACCAGGGGGGCTACGAGCAGTACTTC,CATSDSNQGGYEQYF
13,NA,TRBJ2-7,NA,TRBV29-1,TGCAGCGTTCGACAGGTCAGCTCCTACGAGCAGTACTTC,CSVRQVSSYEQYF
13,few,TRBJ2-1,NA,TRBV10-2,TGCGCCAGCGGACCTCAGGGGACCAATGAGCAGTTCTTC,CASGPQGTNEQFF
15,NA,TRBJ1-2,NA,TRBV4-3,TGCGCCAGCAGCCAAGAATCGCAGGGGAGCTATGGCTACACCTTC,CASSQESQGSYGYTF
15,many,TRBJ1-3,NA,TRBV7-2,TGTGCCAGCAGTTTAGTCTCAGGGGCTGGAAACACCATATATTTT,CASSLVSGAGNTIYF